The T cell receptor (beta chain) under discussion was sequenced for a study of blood T cells in healthy people across ages. The study recruited healthy Caucasian donors from Russia who were aged about 6 to 95. Peripheral blood samples of 9 to 10 milliliters were drawn from each donor. Samples each had at least 5.5 micrograms of total RNA extracted. V lost 1 base to trimming and J lost 5 bases, with 6 bases between them. This CDR3 has 13 residues. Germline V gene data show CDR1 as SGHTA and CDR2 as FQGNSA. Study results and caveats: Donors of long life had a larger count of naive CD4+ cells and greater diversity than aged donors.

Alongside a J-beta primer mix, a sample-barcoded 5' primer served in a second PCR lasting about 6 to 11 cycles. TCRdb re-derived calls from the 5' RACE reads in MiXCR, one entry per CDR3 protein. The data contain roughly 1,800,000 distinct CDR3 sequences, about 50% of them singletons. This clonotype showed up just a few times. The antigen is unknown. Sequencing was performed on blood. The V and J genes are TRBV7-2 and TRBJ1-5; unclear D gene. The sequence was obtained from a woman in her thirties or forties in good health. The CDR3 coding sequence is TGTGCCAGCAGCTTAGTCCGTGATCAGCCCCAGCATTTT. It yields the protein CASSLVRDQPQHF.